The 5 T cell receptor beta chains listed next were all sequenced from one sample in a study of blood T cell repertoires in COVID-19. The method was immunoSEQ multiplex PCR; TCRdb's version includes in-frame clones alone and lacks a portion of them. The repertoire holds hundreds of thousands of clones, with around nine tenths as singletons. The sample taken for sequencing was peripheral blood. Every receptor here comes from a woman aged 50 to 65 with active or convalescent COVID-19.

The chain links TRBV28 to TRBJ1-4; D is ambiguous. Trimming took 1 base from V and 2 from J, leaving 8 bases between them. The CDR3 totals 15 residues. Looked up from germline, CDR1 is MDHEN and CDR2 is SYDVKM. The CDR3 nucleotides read TGTGCCAGCAGTTTATTCACCGGGACTAATGAAAAACTGTTTTTT. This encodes CASSLFTGTNEKLFF.

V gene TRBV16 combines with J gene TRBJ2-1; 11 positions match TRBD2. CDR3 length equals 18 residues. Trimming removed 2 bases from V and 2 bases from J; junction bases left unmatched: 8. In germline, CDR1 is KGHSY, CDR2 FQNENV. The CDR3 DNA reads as TGTGCCAGCAGCCAACGGGGACTAGCGGTCCCCCCCTACAATGAGCAGTTCTTC. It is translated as CASSQRGLAVPPYNEQFF.

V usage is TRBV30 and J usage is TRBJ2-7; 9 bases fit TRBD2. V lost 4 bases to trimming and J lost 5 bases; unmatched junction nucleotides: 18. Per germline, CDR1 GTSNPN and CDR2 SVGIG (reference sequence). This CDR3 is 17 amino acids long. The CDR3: CAWTPFSFSGSDHEQYF. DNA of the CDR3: TGTGCCTGGACCCCCTTTAGTTTTAGCGGGAGTGATCACGAGCAGTACTTC.

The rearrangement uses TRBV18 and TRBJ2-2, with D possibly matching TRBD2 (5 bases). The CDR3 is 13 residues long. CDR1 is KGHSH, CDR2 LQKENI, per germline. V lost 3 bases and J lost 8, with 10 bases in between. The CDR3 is CASSPSGKGELFF. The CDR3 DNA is TGTGCCAGCTCACCGTCCGGGAAGGGGGAGCTGTTTTTT.

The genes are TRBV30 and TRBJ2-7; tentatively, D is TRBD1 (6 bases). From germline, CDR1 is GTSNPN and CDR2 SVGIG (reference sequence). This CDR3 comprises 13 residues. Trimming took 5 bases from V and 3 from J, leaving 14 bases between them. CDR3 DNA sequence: TGTGCCTGGGTTAGGACAGCGGACTACGAGCAGTACTTC. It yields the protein CAWVRTADYEQYF.